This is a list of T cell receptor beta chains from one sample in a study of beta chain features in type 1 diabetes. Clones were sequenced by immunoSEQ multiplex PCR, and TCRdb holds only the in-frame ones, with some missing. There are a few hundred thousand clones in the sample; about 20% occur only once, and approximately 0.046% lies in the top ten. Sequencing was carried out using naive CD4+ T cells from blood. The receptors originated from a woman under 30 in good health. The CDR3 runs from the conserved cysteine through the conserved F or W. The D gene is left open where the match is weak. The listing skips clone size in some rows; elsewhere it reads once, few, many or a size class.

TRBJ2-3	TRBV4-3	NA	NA	TGCGCCAGCAGCCAAGACTGGCGGGTTCGTACTAGCACAGATACGCAGTATTTT	CASSQDWRVRTSTDTQYF
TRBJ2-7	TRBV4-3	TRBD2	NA	TGCGCCAGCAGCCAGACTAGCGGGCCCTACGAGCAGTACTTC	CASSQTSGPYEQYF
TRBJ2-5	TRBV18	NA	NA	TGTGCCAGCTCACCACCCGGGGAGAAGGAGACCCAGTACTTC	CASSPPGEKETQYF
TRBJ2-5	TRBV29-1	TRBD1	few	TGCAGCGGGGACAGGGGGGCTGGAGAGACCCAGTACTTC	CSGDRGAGETQYF
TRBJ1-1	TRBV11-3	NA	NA	TGTGCCAGCAGCTCGGGACAATCTCATGAAGCTTTCTTT	CASSSGQSHEAFF
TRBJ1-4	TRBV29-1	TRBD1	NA	TGCAGCGCCCTCCGGGGAGGGACAGGGTTTGAAAAACTGTTTTTT	CSALRGGTGFEKLFF
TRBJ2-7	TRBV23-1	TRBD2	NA	TGCGCCAGCAGTCAGGTGGGCCGGGAGGTCGACGAGCAGTACTTC	CASSQVGREVDEQYF
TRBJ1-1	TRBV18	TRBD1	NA	TGTGCCAGCTCACGAGACAGGGGTCTTGGTGAAGCTTTCTTT	CASSRDRGLGEAFF
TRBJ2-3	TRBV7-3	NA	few	TGTGCCAGCAGCTCGACGTCGGGTTTGGATACGCAGTATTTT	CASSSTSGLDTQYF
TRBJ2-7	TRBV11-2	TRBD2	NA	TGTGCCAGCAGCTTCGGGGACGCGGGAGGATCCTACGAGCAGTACTTC	CASSFGDAGGSYEQYF
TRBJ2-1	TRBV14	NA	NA	TGTGCCAGCAGCTACTTCCGGGACTGGCCCTATGAGGAGCAGTTCTTC	CASSYFRDWPYEEQFF
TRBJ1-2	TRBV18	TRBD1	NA	TGTGCCAGCTCACCAAATTTCGACAGGGATCTTCGCTACACCTTC	CASSPNFDRDLRYTF
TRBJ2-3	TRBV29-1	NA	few	TGCAGCGTGTCAACTTCAGGGGTGGGCACAGATACGCAGTATTTT	CSVSTSGVGTDTQYF
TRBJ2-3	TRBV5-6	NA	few	TGTGCCAGCAGCATCCACACAGATACGCAGTATTTT	CASSIHTDTQYF
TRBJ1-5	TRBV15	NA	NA	TGTGCCACCAGCAGCGGGGGGCTGAATCAGCCCCAGCATTTT	CATSSGGLNQPQHF